The 12 T cell receptor beta chains below come from one sample, sequenced in a study of identical twins. One entry per CDR3 protein, called by TCRdb with MiXCR from the 5' RACE reads. The table records 150,000 or so distinct CDR3 sequences, 3% to 4.5% of them present only once. The sample taken for sequencing was memory T cells sorted from blood. Source of these receptors: a man aged 18 to 29 in good health.

This clonotype occurred many times. The V call is TRBV12-3 or TRBV12-4, the J call TRBJ2-4, with D perhaps matching TRBD1 or TRBD2 (6 bases each). The CDR3 covers 16 residues. V dropped 6 bases and J dropped 1 base, with 16 bases sitting between them. The CDR3: CASRNGGQSAKNIQYF. Here the CDR3 DNA reads TGTGCCAGCAGAAACGGGGGACAATCCGCCAAAAACATTCAGTACTTC.

The sample holds many counts of this clonotype. The chain employs TRBV11-1 and TRBJ2-3, with 8 bases fitting TRBD2. Per the germline V gene, CDR1 is SGHAT and CDR2 is FQDESV (reference sequence). This CDR3 comprises 18 residues. V trimming: 4 bases; J trimming: 1 base; junction bases outside the gene matches: 13. CDR3: CASSYKKTGTRGTDTQYF. CDR3 nucleotide sequence: TGTGCCAGCAGCTACAAAAAAACCGGGACTAGAGGCACAGATACGCAGTATTTT.

This clonotype has a count of ten or more. The rearrangement uses TRBV4-2 and TRBJ2-3; TRBD2 matches 13 bases. Per germline, CDR1 LGHNA and CDR2 YNFKEQ. This CDR3 is built from 17 residues. Trimming at V came to 1 base and at J to 3 bases, leaving 4 bases not matched to a gene. CDR3 sequence reads: CASSQGTSGSWTDTQYF. The DNA for the CDR3 is TGTGCCAGCAGCCAAGGGACTAGCGGGAGTTGGACAGATACGCAGTATTTT.

The chain is built from TRBV5-1 and TRBJ1-2, with unresolved D. Germline V CDR1 and CDR2: SGHRS, YFSETQ. This CDR3 has 14 amino acids. The V and J ends lost 4 bases and 0 bases respectively, with 10 bases between them. The CDR3 nucleotides read TGCGCCAGCAGCCCAATCGCAGCTAACTATGGCTACACCTTC. Translating gives CASSPIAANYGYTF. Full variable domain (remainder filled in from reference TRBV5-1 and TRBJ1-2): KAGVTQTPRYLIKTRGQQVTLSCSPISGHRSVSWYQQTPGQGLQFLFEYFSETQRNKGNFPGRFSGRQFSNSRSEMNVSTLELGDSALYLCASSPIAANYGYTFGSGTRLTVV.

This clonotype came up a few times. The chain uses TRBV27 and TRBJ2-7, with D perhaps matching TRBD2 (6 bases). The CDR3 runs 15 residues. Trimming pared 0 bases from V and 6 bases from J, leaving 15 bases between. Per the germline V gene, CDR1 is MNHEY and CDR2 is SMNVEV (reference sequence). The CDR3 coding sequence is TGTGCCAGCAGTTTATCTCCGGGCCAGACTAGCGAGCAGTACGTC. Translating gives CASSLSPGQTSEQYV.

The chain recombines TRBV20-1 with TRBJ2-2; D is ambiguous. Germline lookup yields CDR1 DFQATT and CDR2 SNEGSKA (reference sequence). V lost 4 bases and J lost 0, with 12 bases in between. CDR3 length: 15 residues. DNA for the CDR3: TGCAGTGCTATCGATTCCCGCGCGAACACCGGGGAGCTGTTTTTT. Amino acids: CSAIDSRANTGELFF.

This clonotype was counted at least ten times. The rearrangement joins TRBV5-5 to TRBJ2-1, with a tentative D call TRBD2 (5 bases). This CDR3 is 13 amino acids long. V shed 4 bases and J shed 2 bases, with 7 bases lying between them. Germline V lookup: CDR1 SGHKS, CDR2 YYEKEE (reference sequence). The CDR3 spells CASSIGTYNEQFF. Here the CDR3 DNA reads TGTGCCAGCAGCATCGGGACCTACAATGAGCAGTTCTTC.

This clonotype was picked up a small number of times. The chain carries TRBV7-2 and TRBJ2-1; D unclear. V lost 5 bases, J lost 4 bases, and 9 bases lay in between. This CDR3 is 13 amino acids long. Germline CDR1 SGHTA, CDR2 FQGNSA. The CDR3 nucleotides read TGTGCCAGCAGCCTACGGAAATACAATGAGCAGTTCTTC. Its protein product is CASSLRKYNEQFF.

On this clonotype itself: A clone one base away is much larger, so this may be a read error. The chain recombines TRBV7-2 with TRBJ2-1; D is unclear. Trimming removed 1 base from V and 11 bases from J, with 9 bases in between. Germline V gives CDR1 SGHTA, CDR2 FQGNSA. The length of the CDR3 is 12 residues. CDR3 DNA: TGTGCCAGCAGCTTAGAGGAGTATAAGCAGTTCTTC. Protein sequence: CASSLEEYKQFF.

This clonotype has at least ten counts. The rearrangement joins TRBV6-5 to TRBJ1-2; 7 nucleotides match TRBD1. The ends lost 2 bases at V and 5 bases at J; junction bases unmatched: 5. The germline gives CDR1 MNHEY, CDR2 SVGAGI. The CDR3 is 14 amino acids. As DNA, the CDR3 is TGTGCCAGCAGTTACCGGGGACAGATTTATGGCTACACCTTC. It codes for CASSYRGQIYGYTF.

This clonotype was observed many times. V is TRBV3-1 and J is TRBJ2-1; no firm D call. The CDR3 has 11 amino acids. Per the germline V gene, CDR1 is LGHDT and CDR2 is YNNKEL (reference sequence). V gave up 4 bases and J gave up 10 bases, with 8 bases separating them. The CDR3 loop is CASSRKHEQFF. In nucleotides, the CDR3 is TGTGCCAGCAGCCGAAAACACGAGCAGTTCTTC.

This clonotype was found many times. The chain couples TRBV30 to TRBJ2-2, with D possibly being TRBD2 (5 bases). The germline gives CDR1 GTSNPN, CDR2 SVGIG (reference sequence). Deletions cut 8 bases from V and 2 bases from J, with 9 bases between. The CDR3 covers 12 residues. The CDR3 is CARASNTGELFF. The DNA for the CDR3 is TGTGCCAGGGCTAGCAACACCGGGGAGCTGTTTTTT.